The clone carrying this T cell receptor (beta chain) was recorded many times. Its antigen is as yet unknown. V gave up 2 bases and J gave up 5 bases, with 12 bases separating them. From germline, CDR1 is SQVTM and CDR2 ANQGSEA. This CDR3 contains 13 residues. The sample belongs to a study of breast tumors, draining lymph nodes, adjacent tissues. TCRdb re-called the multiplex PCR reads through MiXCR, storing one row per CDR3 protein. The repertoire includes 12,000 or so distinct CDR3 sequences, about 34% of them detected once, and 14% to 15% sits in the top ten. General study points: The data were judged consistent with most tumor T cells coming from lymph node and expanding in tumor.

Input material: breast tumor tissue. This clonotype was sampled from a female donor with breast cancer. Some clones in this sample may be carry-over from other donors' samples. The chain links TRBV29-1 to TRBJ2-5; a weak D match, TRBD1 (5 bases). The CDR3 DNA sequence: TGCAGCGTTGAATTGCAGGGCTGGGAGACCCAGTACTTC. The encoded protein is CSVELQGWETQYF.